The entry below gives a single T cell receptor beta chain sequence along with its context. Its target is not known. These data belong to a study of cytomegalovirus exposure and HLA in healthy donors. The study's findings and limits: According to a later analysis, donors in an Asian-associated ancestry cluster reportedly had fewer N-insertions than the roughly 640-donor mean. Segments of the TCR beta V type were, in most cases, productive about 87% or about 30% of the time in an earlier analysis. Researchers counted 164 TCR beta chains as cytomegalovirus-associated. Presence/absence analysis assumed near-uniform sequencing depth across donors.

The CDR3 loop spans 18 amino acids. CDR1 MRHNA and CDR2 SNTAGT come from the germline V gene. J lost 0 bases, V lost 3 bases, and 8 bases had no gene match. Primers included in the PCR were 60 Vbeta and 13 Jbeta primers. Clones were read by immunoSEQ multiplex PCR, and TCRdb kept only the in-frame ones, dropping some. The sample includes around 130,000 clones, about four fifths of them seen just once. V gene TRBV6-4 combines with J gene TRBJ1-5, with 10 bases that match TRBD1. The TCR sequence derives from a man aged 18 to 29 in good health and CMV-seronegative. The specimen was PBMCs. The CDR3 protein is CASSETGTGAASNQPQHF. The CDR3 DNA reads TGTGCCAGCAGTGAAACCGGGACAGGGGCCGCTAGCAATCAGCCCCAGCATTTT.